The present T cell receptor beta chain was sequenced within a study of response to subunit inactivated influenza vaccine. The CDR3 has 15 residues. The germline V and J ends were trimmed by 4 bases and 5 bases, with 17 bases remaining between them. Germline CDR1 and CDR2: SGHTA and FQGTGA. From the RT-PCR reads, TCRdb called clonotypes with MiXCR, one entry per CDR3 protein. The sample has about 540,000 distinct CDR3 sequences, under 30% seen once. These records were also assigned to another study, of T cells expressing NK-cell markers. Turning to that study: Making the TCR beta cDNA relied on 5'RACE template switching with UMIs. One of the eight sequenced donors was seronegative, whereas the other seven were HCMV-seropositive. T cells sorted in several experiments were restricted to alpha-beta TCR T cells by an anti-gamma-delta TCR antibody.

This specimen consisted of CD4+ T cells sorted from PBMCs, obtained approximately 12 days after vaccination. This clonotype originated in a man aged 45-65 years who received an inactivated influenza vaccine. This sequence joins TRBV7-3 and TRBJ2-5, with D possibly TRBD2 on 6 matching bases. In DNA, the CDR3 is TGTGCCAGCAGCTCCACAAGCGGGTTCGGGGAGACCCAGTACTTC. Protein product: CASSSTSGFGETQYF.